This T cell receptor (beta chain) was recovered during a study of T cells in tuberculosis. The wider study: CD1B tetramers identified T cells specific for mycobacterial lipid GMM.

V shed 0 bases, J shed 8 bases, and the junction held 5 bases outside the gene matches. The germline V gene encodes CDR1 SGHVS and CDR2 FQNEAQ. The CDR3 sequence is 15 residues long. Produced via immunoSEQ multiplex PCR; TCRdb's table is partial and in-frame only. The sample consists of over 30,000 clones, roughly 92% of them appearing once. This sequence originates from a donor between 10 and 35 years old with latent tuberculosis or without tuberculosis infection. Some clones in this sample may be carry-over from other donors' samples. V gene TRBV7-8 combines with J gene TRBJ1-3; 9 bases line up with TRBD1. Material: PBMCs. The CDR3 DNA follows: TGTGCCAGCAGCTTAGCAGGACAGGGGAGGGACACCATATATTTT. It specifies CASSLAGQGRDTIYF.